The text below deals with one TCR beta chain. These data are taken from a study of T cell changes during pregnancy in multiple sclerosis. V lost 1 base and J 6 bases, leaving 15 bases between the germline ends. The CDR3 is made up of 15 amino acids. In germline, CDR1 is LNHDA, CDR2 SQIVND (reference sequence). Profiling relied on immunoSEQ multiplex PCR, and the TCRdb table lists in-frame clones only, not all of them. The sample includes under 85,000 clones, over 80% seen only once; the top ten take approximately 0.45%. Material: CD4+ T cells from peripheral blood mononuclear cells, obtained in the second trimester of pregnancy. The origin of this receptor is a female donor with multiple sclerosis, enrolled in a pregnancy study. The chain is built from TRBV19 and TRBJ1-2, with D unclear. The CDR3 bases are TGTGCCAGTAGTATAGGATCGGGAAGGGCGGATGGCTACACCTTC. Amino acid sequence: CASSIGSGRADGYTF. The variable domain in full, completed from reference TRBV19 and TRBJ1-2, reads DGGITQSPKYLFRKEGQNVTLSCEQNLNHDAMYWYRQDPGQGLRLIYYSQIVNDFQKGDIAEGYSVSREKKESFPLTVTSAQKNPTAFYLCASSIGSGRADGYTFGSGTRLTVV.